Sequencing of this TCR beta chain was carried out in a study of T-cell reconstitution after alpha-beta-depleted transplantation in children. The study, taken as a whole, reports: A year post-transplant, T-cell counts and diversity derived mostly from newly produced T cells.

The CDR3 has 14 residues. With 6 bases removed from V and 0 bases from J, the gap between germline ends came to 11 bases. It was with unique molecular identifiers that the TCRbeta library was prepared. TCRdb used MiXCR to reprocess the PCR reads, holding one entry per CDR3 protein. The sample shows some 190,000 distinct CDR3 sequences, 11% of them seen only once. This clonotype was picked up many times. Antigen: not known. This TCR was sampled from a boy between 2 and 10 years old with acute myeloid leukemia, due to receive a stem cell transplant. Sequences were derived from PBMCs, sampled before TCRalphabeta/CD19-depleted stem cell transplant. The J gene is TRBJ2-5, the V gene TRBV12-3 or TRBV12-4; D may be TRBD1 or TRBD2 (5 bases each). The CDR3 nucleotides read TGTGCCAGCAGGCAGGGACGGGACCAAGAGACCCAGTACTTC. It is translated as CASRQGRDQETQYF.